Presented here are 29 T cell receptor beta chains from one specimen sequenced in a study of immune characterization of retroperitoneal liposarcoma. TCRdb reprocessed the PCR reads with MiXCR, giving one entry per CDR3 protein. Here the sample spans about 8,000 distinct CDR3 sequences, roughly two fifths being singletons. Sequencing was performed on tumor tissue. These receptors were obtained from a male donor with retroperitoneal liposarcoma.

The chain carries TRBV6-1 and TRBJ2-4; no clear D. CDR1 is MNHNS and CDR2 is SASEGT in the germline V gene. The CDR3 consists of 15 residues. V was cut by 5 bases and J by 0 bases, with 11 bases left in between. The CDR3 sequence is CASSQSTGAKNIQYF. The CDR3 DNA is TGTGCCAGCAGTCAATCGACGGGAGCCAAAAACATTCAGTACTTC.

The chain links TRBV27 to TRBJ2-3; 14 nucleotides align to TRBD2. Trimming took 5 bases from V and 2 from J; bases not matched to a gene: 6. The CDR3 runs to 17 residues. Per germline, CDR1 MNHEY and CDR2 SMNVEV (reference sequence). The CDR3 DNA reads TGTGCCAGCAGTCCCAGACTAGCGGGAGGGATCACAGATACGCAGTATTTT. Its translation is CASSPRLAGGITDTQYF.

This sequence joins TRBV7-6 and TRBJ2-3; a weak D match, TRBD2 (5 bases). V lost 1 base and J 2 bases, leaving 10 bases between the germline ends. Germline loops: CDR1 SGHVS, CDR2 FNYEAQ. The length of the CDR3 is 15 residues. CDR3 in DNA: TGTGCCAGCAGCTTAGGGACTTTTTCCACAGATACGCAGTATTTT. As protein: CASSLGTFSTDTQYF. The full variable domain, rest sourced from reference TRBV7-6 and TRBJ2-3, is GAGVSQSPRYKVTKRGQDVALRCDPISGHVSLYWYRQALGQGPEFLTYFNYEAQQDKSGLPNDRFSAERPEGSISTLTIQRTEQRDSAMYRCASSLGTFSTDTQYFGPGTRLTVL.

The chain carries TRBV6-8 and TRBJ2-1; 10 nucleotides agree with TRBD2. This CDR3 has 18 residues. V lost 6 bases to trimming and J lost 0 bases; unmatched junction nucleotides: 11. Germline CDR1 and CDR2: MNHGY and SAAAGT. The CDR3 DNA follows: TGTGCCAGCAGGAATCTAGCGGGAGTAATTTCCTCCTACAATGAGCAGTTCTTC. Its protein product is CASRNLAGVISSYNEQFF.

The V call is TRBV6-1, the J call TRBJ2-1, with 7 bases that match TRBD2. The germline V gene encodes CDR1 MNHNS and CDR2 SASEGT. The CDR3 is 16 amino acids. V was pared by 5 bases and J by 0 bases, with 7 bases of the junction left unmatched. Here the CDR3 reads CASSYLADSSYNEQFF. CDR3 bases: TGTGCCAGCAGTTACCTAGCGGATAGCTCCTACAATGAGCAGTTCTTC.

The chain recombines TRBV25-1 with TRBJ2-6, with no clear D. Germline CDR1 MGHDK, CDR2 SYGVNS. The CDR3 length is 14 residues. The CDR3 sequence: CASRSHSGANVLTF. CDR3 nucleotide sequence: TGTGCTTCTCGTAGTCATTCTGGGGCCAACGTCCTGACTTTC.

This rearrangement joins TRBV7-2 to TRBJ1-4; no reliable D call. Trimming removed 5 bases at V and 5 bases at J, with 18 bases between. This CDR3 has 16 amino acids. In germline, CDR1 is SGHTA, CDR2 FQGNSA. CDR3 in amino acids: CASSLRRMGGNEKLFF. The DNA of the CDR3 is TGTGCCAGCAGCCTCAGACGGATGGGCGGGAATGAAAAACTGTTTTTT.

A few counts support this clonotype. This sequence joins TRBV6-1 and TRBJ1-2; D might be TRBD1 (6 bases). The CDR3 loop spans 12 amino acids. Germline values: CDR1 MNHNS, CDR2 SASEGT. Trimming removed 7 bases at V and 7 bases at J, with 13 bases between. The CDR3 here is CASTLGGTGYTF. The CDR3 DNA reads TGTGCCAGCACCCTAGGGGGAACTGGCTACACCTTC.

This clonotype was seen just once. The chain joins TRBV25-1 to TRBJ2-5, with D possibly matching TRBD1 (5 bases). The ends were cut back, 6 bases at V and 2 bases at J, with 10 bases in the middle. The CDR3 is made up of 13 amino acids. CDR1 is MGHDK and CDR2 is SYGVNS in the germline V gene. As DNA, the CDR3 is TGTGCCAGCAGCCCACAGGTACAAGAGACCCAGTACTTC. Its translation is CASSPQVQETQYF.

J is TRBJ1-5 and V is TRBV7-8; the match to TRBD1 covers 7 bases. V gave up 4 bases and J gave up 4 bases; unmatched junction bases: 10. Germline V lookup: CDR1 SGHVS, CDR2 FQNEAQ. The CDR3 is 16 amino acids. The CDR3 loop reads CASSSNQGEVNQPQHF. The CDR3 DNA reads as TGTGCCAGCAGCTCTAATCAGGGGGAGGTGAATCAGCCCCAGCATTTT.

This clonotype was seen a few times. The chain has TRBV7-8 and TRBJ2-4; 7 bases map to TRBD2. The CDR3 is made up of 16 amino acids. Looked up from germline, CDR1 is SGHVS and CDR2 is FQNEAQ. After removal of 0 bases from V and 3 bases from J, the junction contained 5 bases not matched to a gene. CDR3 residues: CASSLAGGVLKNIQYF. CDR3 in DNA: TGTGCCAGCAGCTTAGCGGGAGGGGTCCTCAAAAACATTCAGTACTTC.

In this sample, this clonotype is medium-sized (0.01 to 0.1%). This rearrangement joins TRBV11-3 to TRBJ2-1, with 8 bases fitting TRBD1. The DNA end lines up better with TRBJ2-7; the J call may be wrong. The CDR3 contains 14 residues. Germline assignment: CDR1 SGHNT and CDR2 YENEEA. CDR3 residues: CASSLQGADYEQYF. DNA for the CDR3: TGTGCCAGCAGCCTCCAGGGGGCCGACTACGAGCAGTACTTC.

J is TRBJ2-7 and V is TRBV6-6; perhaps D is TRBD1 or TRBD2 (5 bases each). The J call may not be correct, given that the DNA end is closer to TRBJ2-5. This CDR3 comprises 16 residues. Per the germline V gene, CDR1 is MNHNY and CDR2 is SVGAGI (reference sequence). CDR3 sequence (DNA): TGTGCCAGCAGTTACTCGGCCGGGGCTCTCCAAGAGACCCAGTACTTC. Residues: CASSYSAGALQETQYF.

CDR3 sequence reads: CASSSTGVSQYNEQFF. The CDR3 nucleotides read TGTGCCAGCAGTTCAACAGGGGTCTCCCAATACAATGAGCAGTTCTTC. The chain combines TRBV12-3 or TRBV12-4 with TRBJ2-1, with 7 bases lining up with TRBD1. The CDR3 totals 16 residues. Germline trimming cut 4 bases from V and 4 bases from J; bases unmatched to any gene: 10.

A few counts support this clonotype. The chain has TRBV27 and TRBJ2-1; D is tentatively TRBD1 or TRBD2 (7 bases each). Germline loops: CDR1 MNHEY, CDR2 SMNVEV (reference sequence). The CDR3 has 17 residues. Trimming removed 8 bases from V and 4 bases from J, with 24 bases in between. The CDR3 here is CASRAGAGGKPYNEQFF. The CDR3, as DNA: TGTGCCAGCCGGGCGGGAGCAGGGGGGAAACCTTACAATGAGCAGTTCTTC.

This chain uses TRBV6-8 with TRBJ1-2; D possibly corresponds to TRBD1 (5 bases). Germline V gives CDR1 MNHGY, CDR2 SAAAGT. The CDR3 loop spans 12 amino acids. The V gene lost 6 bases and the J gene lost 8 bases, with 13 bases spanning the gap. The CDR3 spells CASRGTARGYTF. DNA of the CDR3: TGTGCCAGCAGGGGGACGGCCCGCGGCTACACCTTC.

This clonotype was counted between two and nine times. The chain links TRBV27 to TRBJ2-1; 8 nucleotides agree with TRBD2. The J call is uncertain, as TRBJ2-7 better fits the DNA end. The V gene's germline CDR1 is MNHEY and CDR2 SMNVEV (reference sequence). This CDR3 contains 14 residues. The CDR3 reads CASSKTSGSYEQYF. The DNA for the CDR3 is TGTGCCAGCAGTAAAACTAGCGGATCCTACGAGCAGTACTTC.

The rearrangement links TRBV6-1 to TRBJ2-1; D unclear. Per the germline V gene, CDR1 is MNHNS and CDR2 is SASEGT. Trimming removed 0 bases from V and 10 bases from J, with 4 bases in between. This CDR3 is built from 11 residues. The CDR3 sequence: CASSEAEEQFF. CDR3 nucleotide sequence: TGTGCCAGCAGTGAAGCGGAGGAGCAGTTCTTC.

V gene TRBV6-1 combines with J gene TRBJ1-1, with D possibly matching TRBD1 (6 bases). Germline V gives CDR1 MNHNS, CDR2 SASEGT. This CDR3 comprises 14 residues. Deletions cut 6 bases from V and 2 bases from J, with 13 bases between. The CDR3 DNA sequence: TGTGCCAGCAGCCTGAACAGGGAAAACACTGAAGCTTTCTTT. Translated: CASSLNRENTEAFF.

This clonotype is termed medium-sized (0.01 to 0.1%). Compared with germline, one end of the junction differs, possibly owing to a read error. The chain employs TRBV7-6 and TRBJ2-3; 10 bases agree with TRBD1. The J call is doubtful: the DNA matches TRBJ2-5 better. CDR3 length equals 16 residues. The V gene's germline CDR1 is SGHVS and CDR2 FNYEAQ. CDR3 loop: CASSQRYMGQGETQYF. For the CDR3, the DNA is TGTGCTAGCAGCCAAAGATACATGGGACAGGGGGAGACCCAGTACTTC.

The rearrangement uses TRBV10-1 and TRBJ1-5, with D uncertain. CDR1 and CDR2 from the germline V gene are WNHNN and SYGVQD (reference sequence). The CDR3 contains 14 residues. Trimming took off 2 bases at V and 0 bases at J, with 5 bases between the two ends. DNA of the CDR3: TGCGCCAGCAGTGAGGGGTATAGCAATCAGCCCCAGCATTTT. It translates to CASSEGYSNQPQHF.

This clonotype was counted a few times. This chain joins TRBV6-9 and TRBJ1-1; D might be TRBD1 (5 bases). There are 15 residues in the CDR3. Trimming removed 6 bases at V and 5 bases at J, with 19 bases between. CDR1 and CDR2 from the germline V gene are MNHGY and SVAAGI. CDR3 DNA: TGTGCCAGCAGCCAGCCCAGGGTCGGGAAGACTGAAGCTTTCTTT. This translates into CASSQPRVGKTEAFF.

By its share, this clonotype is medium-sized. The chain recombines TRBV6-6 with TRBJ2-4; D is uncertain. The DNA end is more similar to TRBJ2-5, so the J call may be wrong. The CDR3 has 13 residues. Germline CDR1 is MNHNY and CDR2 is SVGAGI (reference sequence). DNA for the CDR3: TGTGCCAGCAGTTACGACACTCTCGAGACCCAGTACTTC. As protein: CASSYDTLETQYF.

The V call is TRBV6-8, the J call TRBJ2-1; D is possibly TRBD1 or TRBD2 (5 bases each). The DNA end lines up better with TRBJ2-7; the J call may be wrong. Germline assignment: CDR1 MNHGY and CDR2 SAAAGT. This CDR3 is 16 amino acids long. CDR3 DNA sequence: TGTGCCAGCAGCCCAGGGATGGGGACGGGAACCTACGAGCAGTACTTC. Protein sequence: CASSPGMGTGTYEQYF.

The chain uses TRBV6-1 and TRBJ2-6, with TRBD1 matching over 11 bases. Losses at the gene ends were 2 bases for V and 2 bases for J; bases not matched to a gene: 5. Germline CDR1 reads MNHNS; CDR2 reads SASEGT. The CDR3 consists of 18 residues. CDR3 sequence: CASSEKWTGGAGANVLTF. The CDR3 DNA reads TGTGCCAGCAGTGAAAAGTGGACAGGGGGCGCTGGGGCCAACGTCCTGACTTTC.

This clonotype appeared a few times. The rearrangement joins TRBV7-2 to TRBJ1-4, with D tentatively TRBD1 (6 bases). The CDR3 has 15 amino acids. Germline V gives CDR1 SGHTA, CDR2 FQGNSA. With 5 bases removed from V and 7 bases from J, the gap between germline ends came to 17 bases. The CDR3 sequence is CASSTMTGLGEKLFF. CDR3 DNA sequence: TGTGCCAGCAGCACGATGACAGGTTTGGGTGAAAAACTGTTTTTT. The full variable domain, in which reference TRBV7-2 and TRBJ1-4 provide the parts outside the CDR3, is GAGVSQSPSNKVTEKGKDVELRCDPISGHTALYWYRQSLGQGLEFLIYFQGNSAPDKSGLPSDRFSAERTGGSVSTLTIQRTQQEDSAVYLCASSTMTGLGEKLFFGSGTQLSVL.

The rearrangement uses TRBV7-8 and TRBJ2-7, with no clear D. Between the trimmed V and J ends, which lost 5 bases and 4 bases, there was a span of 12 bases. Germline V CDR1 and CDR2: SGHVS, FQNEAQ. The CDR3 loop spans 13 amino acids. CDR3 loop: CASSQLGKYEQYF. The CDR3 DNA reads as TGTGCCAGCAGCCAATTAGGGAAGTACGAGCAGTACTTC.

J is TRBJ1-6 and V is TRBV6-6, with D unresolved. The ends were cut back, 2 bases at V and 8 bases at J, with 13 bases in the middle. CDR3 length equals 15 residues. Germline values: CDR1 MNHNY, CDR2 SVGAGI (reference sequence). CDR3 in amino acids: CASSYGRAADSPLHF. CDR3 DNA: TGTGCCAGCAGTTACGGGAGGGCAGCGGATTCACCCCTCCACTTT.

J is TRBJ2-1 and V is TRBV7-2, with D perhaps TRBD1 or TRBD2 (6 bases each). The CDR3 contains 15 residues. Germline assignment: CDR1 SGHTA and CDR2 FQGNSA. The V gene lost 6 bases and the J gene lost 5 bases, with 17 bases spanning the gap. Here the CDR3 DNA reads TGTGCCAGCAGGCGTACAGGGACTCCCCACAATGAGCAGTTCTTC. This codes for CASRRTGTPHNEQFF.